One T cell receptor beta chain is described in this entry. This specimen comes from a study of blood T cell repertoires in COVID-19. Study background: Samples taken during acute and convalescent COVID-19 were collected in the United States, Italy and Spain. PBMCs, B-cell-depleted T cells, or T cells were the source of the cDNA or gDNA that made up the material.

The CDR3 spans 18 residues. The V and J ends lost 0 bases and 2 bases, in that order; junction bases with no gene match: 9. Germline-derived CDR1 and CDR2 are SGHRS and YFSETQ. Sequenced by immunoSEQ multiplex PCR; TCRdb stores in-frame clones only, minus some. Among over 100,000 clones listed, more than 85% were seen once. The chain uses TRBV5-1 and TRBJ2-5, with TRBD2 matching 11 bases. This clonotype was sampled from a man aged 18 to 30 with acute or convalescent COVID-19. Sequencing was performed on peripheral blood. This CDR3 reads CASSLGATSGGPQETQYF. The CDR3, as DNA: TGCGCCAGCAGCTTGGGGGCTACTAGCGGGGGCCCACAAGAGACCCAGTACTTC.